Listed below are T cell receptor beta chains from one sample, sequenced in a study of blood T cell repertoires in COVID-19. The table came from immunoSEQ multiplex PCR; TCRdb's copy has only in-frame clones and leaves some out. The repertoire holds under 150,000 clones, 88% seen once, with over 9.5% in the top ten. The specimen was peripheral blood. Receptors were obtained from a man aged 50 to 59 with active or convalescent COVID-19. CDR3s include the opening cysteine and the closing phenylalanine or tryptophan. Each record gives: clone size, D gene, V gene, J gene, CDR3 DNA, CDR3 protein. A D gene is named only where the DNA matches it firmly. Some rows mark clone size as missing; the rest say once, few, many or name a class of expanded clone.

size: -; D: -; V: TRBV5-1; J: TRBJ2-1; DNA: TGCGCCAGCACCCTTTTACCAGGGGCCTACAATGAGCAGTTCTTC; CDR3: CASTLLPGAYNEQFF
size: few; D: -; V: TRBV7-9; J: TRBJ2-7; DNA: TGTGCCAGCAGCTTAGGCAGGACCTACGAGCAGTACTTC; CDR3: CASSLGRTYEQYF
size: -; D: TRBD1; V: TRBV28; J: TRBJ1-2; DNA: TGTGCCAGCAGGTATCCAGGGGGAGAGTACACCTTC; CDR3: CASRYPGGEYTF
size: -; D: TRBD1; V: TRBV28; J: TRBJ2-1; DNA: TGTGCCAGCAGTTTAGCCGGGACAGGGGCTCTGCATGAGCAGTTCTTC; CDR3: CASSLAGTGALHEQFF
size: -; D: TRBD2; V: TRBV9; J: TRBJ2-6; DNA: TGTGCCAGCAGCGTAGGCCTAGCGGGAGGGCCTGGGGCCAACGTCCTGACTTTC; CDR3: CASSVGLAGGPGANVLTF
size: -; D: -; V: TRBV7-9; J: TRBJ1-1; DNA: TGTGCCAGCAGCCCTCGGGGGGACACTGAAGCTTTCTTT; CDR3: CASSPRGDTEAFF
size: -; D: TRBD1; V: TRBV19; J: TRBJ1-5; DNA: TGTGCCAGTAGTCGCCGGACAGGGATAGATCAGCCCCAGCATTTT; CDR3: CASSRRTGIDQPQHF
size: -; D: -; V: TRBV9; J: TRBJ2-7; DNA: TGTGCCAGCAGCGCGATACCCGGCTACGAGCAGTACTTC; CDR3: CASSAIPGYEQYF
size: -; D: TRBD2; V: TRBV18; J: TRBJ2-7; DNA: TGTGCCAGCTCACCACCGACTAGCGGGAGTATGGCCTACGAGCAGTACTTC; CDR3: CASSPPTSGSMAYEQYF
size: -; D: TRBD1; V: TRBV5-4; J: TRBJ2-1; DNA: TGTGCCAGCAGCCCCAAAGGTCGGGACAGCGATGAGCAGTTCTTC; CDR3: CASSPKGRDSDEQFF
size: -; D: -; V: TRBV7-8; J: TRBJ2-5; DNA: TGTGCCAGCAGCTTAGTATATGGGAGTCAAGAGACCCAGTACTTC; CDR3: CASSLVYGSQETQYF
size: -; D: -; V: TRBV27; J: TRBJ1-1; DNA: TGTGCCAGCAGACCCAGACAGAACACTGAAGCTTTCTTT; CDR3: CASRPRQNTEAFF
size: -; D: -; V: TRBV6-5; J: TRBJ1-2; DNA: TGTGCCAGCAGTCACAGGGACGACTATGGCTACACCTTC; CDR3: CASSHRDDYGYTF
size: -; D: -; V: TRBV14; J: TRBJ2-1; DNA: TGTGCCAGCAGCCAAGATTGGTGGCGAGGCAATGAGCAGTTCTTC; CDR3: CASSQDWWRGNEQFF
size: -; D: -; V: TRBV6-2/TRBV6-3; J: TRBJ2-1; DNA: TGTGCCAGCAGTTACCTCGGCAGGGAAAATGAGCAGTTCTTC; CDR3: CASSYLGRENEQFF
size: -; D: -; V: TRBV3-1/TRBV3-2; J: TRBJ1-2; DNA: TGTGCCAGCGACTTCGGGGGGGCAGGCGGCTACACCTTC; CDR3: CASDFGGAGGYTF
size: once; D: TRBD1; V: TRBV24-1; J: TRBJ1-5; DNA: TGTGCCACCAGCCAACAGGGGGCACAGCCCCAGCATTTT; CDR3: CATSQQGAQPQHF
size: few; D: -; V: TRBV15; J: TRBJ2-7; DNA: TGTGCCACCAGCAGAGAGATAGCTAGCTCCTACGAGCAGTACTTC; CDR3: CATSREIASSYEQYF
size: few; D: -; V: TRBV5-5; J: TRBJ2-7; DNA: TGTGCCAGCAGCCCAGACGCGGTGATGGGCGAGCAGTACTTC; CDR3: CASSPDAVMGEQYF
size: -; D: TRBD1; V: TRBV28; J: TRBJ2-7; DNA: TGTGCCAGCTCCCTTGACAGGGCCATTGACGAGCAGTACTTC; CDR3: CASSLDRAIDEQYF
size: -; D: -; V: TRBV2; J: TRBJ1-2; DNA: TGTGCCAGCAGCGTCAGTGGGCGGGGAGGCTACACCTTC; CDR3: CASSVSGRGGYTF
size: -; D: TRBD2; V: TRBV25-1; J: TRBJ2-1; DNA: TGTGCCAGCAGTGAAACTAGCGGGATGAGGGTCAATGAGCAGTTCTTC; CDR3: CASSETSGMRVNEQFF
size: few; D: TRBD1; V: TRBV10-2; J: TRBJ2-2; DNA: TGCGCCAGCAGAGGACAGGGGAACACCGGGGAGCTGTTTTTT; CDR3: CASRGQGNTGELFF